Presented here are 14 T cell receptor beta chains from one specimen sequenced in a study of cytomegalovirus exposure and HLA in healthy donors (dated by TCRdb to the late 2010s). Preparation of the library involved the immunoSEQ multiplex PCR assay. TCRdb obtained this table from immuneACCESS and retained in-frame rearrangements with V and J assigned. These tables miss some clones; where compared with another copy, unresolved V genes account for less than half of the shortfall, and the remainder is unexplained. The sample contains some 170,000 clones, around nine tenths of them found a single time. Of the sample, roughly 1.4% is held by the ten largest clones. Material: PBMCs. All receptors come from a woman aged 25 to 39 in good health and CMV-seronegative.

This clone was detected only a few times. The chain combines TRBV6-1 with TRBJ1-2; 9 bases fit TRBD1. The V segment lost 10 bases and the J segment 9 bases; nucleotides outside the gene matches: 6. The CDR3 sequence is 11 residues long. Germline V gene lookup returns CDR1 MNHNS and CDR2 SASEGT. This chain's CDR3 is CAIQGAASYTF. CDR3 bases: TGTGCCATACAGGGGGCCGCGAGCTACACCTTC.

The J gene is TRBJ1-2, the V gene TRBV27; TRBD1 is a possible D gene (6 bases). The germline V and J ends were trimmed by 5 bases and 5 bases, with 18 bases remaining between them. The CDR3 is made up of 15 amino acids. CDR1 is MNHEY, CDR2 SMNVEV, per germline (reference sequence). CDR3 sequence (DNA): TGTGCCAGCAGTATCAACAGGGAAATCTCGTATGGCTACACCTTC. Its protein product is CASSINREISYGYTF.

J is TRBJ1-1 and V is TRBV4-1; 8 bases are shared with TRBD1. V trimming: 6 bases; J trimming: 1 base; junction bases outside the gene matches: 4. This CDR3 has 14 amino acids. Germline assignment: CDR1 MGHRA and CDR2 YSYEKL. Here the CDR3 DNA reads TGCGCCAGCAGTTTACAGGGGGAGAACACTGAAGCTTTCTTT. It yields the protein CASSLQGENTEAFF.

This chain links TRBV6-6 with TRBJ1-1; TRBD1 agrees at 7 bases. There are 15 residues in the CDR3. The germline V gene encodes CDR1 MNHNY and CDR2 SVGAGI (reference sequence). The CDR3 sequence is CAARGDSIMNTEAFF. Written as DNA, the CDR3 is TGTGCGGCGAGAGGGGACAGCATCATGAACACTGAAGCTTTCTTT.

The rearrangement uses TRBV18 and TRBJ2-5, with 8 nucleotides matching TRBD1. Germline values: CDR1 KGHSH, CDR2 LQKENI. The CDR3 has 17 residues. V shed 1 base, J shed 5 bases, and the junction held 12 bases outside the gene matches. The CDR3 region is CASSPLMDRALRETQYF. CDR3 DNA: TGTGCCAGCTCACCACTAATGGACAGGGCGTTAAGGGAGACCCAGTACTTC.

The chain is built from TRBV5-1 and TRBJ2-7; possibly TRBD1 for D (7 bases). The CDR3 has 15 amino acids. The germline V gene encodes CDR1 SGHRS and CDR2 YFSETQ. The V and J ends lost 0 bases and 4 bases respectively, with 14 bases between them. CDR3: CASSLEFAGGYEQYF. The CDR3 DNA is TGCGCCAGCAGCTTGGAGTTTGCAGGGGGGTACGAGCAGTACTTC.

The chain combines TRBV2 with TRBJ1-5, with D maybe TRBD1 (6 bases). This CDR3 spans 15 amino acids. V lost 1 base, J lost 7 bases, and 14 bases lay in between. Germline values: CDR1 SNHLY, CDR2 FYNNEI. The chain's CDR3 is CASSEGGGWGQPQHF. The DNA for the CDR3 is TGTGCCAGCAGTGAAGGTGGGGGCTGGGGCCAGCCCCAGCATTTT.

The chain joins TRBV6-5 to TRBJ2-4; tentative D call: TRBD1 (6 bases). Germline CDR1 MNHEY, CDR2 SVGAGI. There are 14 residues in the CDR3. V gave up 0 bases and J gave up 11 bases, with 14 bases separating them. In nucleotides, the CDR3 is TGTGCCAGCAGTTACTCGGGTCTCCAGGGGTTTCAGTACTTC. Translation gives CASSYSGLQGFQYF.

This clone occurred a few times. The genes are TRBV5-4 and TRBJ2-5, with 9 bases identical to TRBD2. The J segment lost 5 bases and the V segment lost 0 bases, leaving 14 bases of the junction unmatched. Germline V gene sequence: CDR1 SGHNT, CDR2 YYREEE (reference sequence). The CDR3 runs to 18 residues. This CDR3 reads CASSLGVMFGTSLETQYF. As DNA, the CDR3 is TGTGCCAGCAGCTTGGGGGTCATGTTCGGGACTAGCTTGGAGACCCAGTACTTC.

The chain joins TRBV6-5 to TRBJ1-2; no definite D call. The germline V gene has CDR1 MNHEY and CDR2 SVGAGI. The CDR3 extends over 11 amino acids. V was pared by 6 bases and J by 1 base, with 3 bases between. CDR3 nucleotide sequence: TGTGCCAGCAGCATTAACTATGGCTACACCTTC. It codes for CASSINYGYTF.

This clone was seen just once. The V and J genes are TRBV13 and TRBJ1-2; D perhaps matches TRBD1 (6 bases). The CDR3 is 14 amino acids. V shed 2 bases and J shed 4 bases, with 11 bases lying between them. CDR1 PRHDT and CDR2 FYEKMQ come from the germline V gene (reference sequence). For the CDR3, the DNA is TGTGCCAGCAGCTTACGACAGGCCTCCTATGGCTACACCTTC. Amino acids: CASSLRQASYGYTF. The complete variable domain, with remaining parts taken from reference TRBV13 and TRBJ1-2, reads AAGVIQSPRHLIKEKRETATLKCYPIPRHDTVYWYQQGPGQDPQFLISFYEKMQSDKGSIPDRFSAQQFSDYHSELNMSSLELGDSALYFCASSLRQASYGYTFGSGTRLTVV.

This chain links TRBV5-4 with TRBJ2-6, with 8 bases lining up with TRBD2. The germline CDR1 and CDR2 sequences are SGHNT and YYREEE (reference sequence). The CDR3 is 17 residues long. V was pared by 4 bases and J by 1 base, with 7 bases of the junction left unmatched. CDR3 bases: TGTGCCAGCAGCCGGTTTGGACTAGCTTCTGGGGCCAACGTCCTGACTTTC. Protein sequence: CASSRFGLASGANVLTF.

The chain carries TRBV27 and TRBJ2-2, with D possibly matching TRBD2 (6 bases). Trimming shortened V by 7 bases and J by 6 bases, and 15 bases separated the two germline ends. Germline V lookup: CDR1 MNHEY, CDR2 SMNVEV (reference sequence). The CDR3 contains 14 residues. As DNA, the CDR3 is TGTGCCAGCACCAACGTCGGAGGGCCCGGGGAGCTGTTTTTT. Translating it yields CASTNVGGPGELFF.

This chain connects TRBV15 to TRBJ2-1; 8 bases agree with TRBD1. Germline loops: CDR1 LNHNV, CDR2 YYDKDF (reference sequence). CDR3 length: 15 amino acids. V gave up 1 base and J gave up 7 bases; unmatched junction bases: 6. CDR3 region: CATSRGQGTWNEQFF. DNA of the CDR3: TGTGCCACCAGCAGAGGACAGGGGACTTGGAATGAGCAGTTCTTC. The full variable domain, with the rest looked up from reference TRBV15 and TRBJ2-1, is DAMVIQNPRYQVTQFGKPVTLSCSQTLNHNVMYWYQQKSSQAPKLLFHYYDKDFNNEADTPDNFQSRRPNTSFCFLDIRSPGLGDTAMYLCATSRGQGTWNEQFFGPGTRLTVL.